Included here is one T cell receptor (beta chain) sequence, with context. Its specificity is unknown. Sequencing of TCR beta CDR3 used immunoSEQ survey depth. The assay was immunoSEQ multiplex PCR, and TCRdb's table has in-frame clones only and misses some. Here the sample spans 2,500 to 3,000 clones, roughly 69% being singletons. Germline loops: CDR1 SGHTA, CDR2 FQGNSA. V was cut by 1 base and J by 3 bases, with 7 bases left in between. CDR3 length equals 13 residues. This entry belongs to a study of CD8 T cell repertoires and HIV-1 epitope variants. The wider study: T cells were stimulated with Twenty-five Gag and Nef peptides separately. Tested: three Gag epitope families, Nef HW9 and YT9.

Study-level results: No clonotypes responded to the TAALDMSHF plasma variant; about five recognized KF9, one HW9.

The chain recombines TRBV7-2 with TRBJ2-7; no definite D call. Sequencing was carried out using cultured CD8+ T cells derived from PBMCs. This TCR came from a male donor with HIV. In nucleotides, the CDR3 is TGTGCCAGCAGCTTAGGGCAGCGCTACGAGCAGTACTTC. It yields the protein CASSLGQRYEQYF.